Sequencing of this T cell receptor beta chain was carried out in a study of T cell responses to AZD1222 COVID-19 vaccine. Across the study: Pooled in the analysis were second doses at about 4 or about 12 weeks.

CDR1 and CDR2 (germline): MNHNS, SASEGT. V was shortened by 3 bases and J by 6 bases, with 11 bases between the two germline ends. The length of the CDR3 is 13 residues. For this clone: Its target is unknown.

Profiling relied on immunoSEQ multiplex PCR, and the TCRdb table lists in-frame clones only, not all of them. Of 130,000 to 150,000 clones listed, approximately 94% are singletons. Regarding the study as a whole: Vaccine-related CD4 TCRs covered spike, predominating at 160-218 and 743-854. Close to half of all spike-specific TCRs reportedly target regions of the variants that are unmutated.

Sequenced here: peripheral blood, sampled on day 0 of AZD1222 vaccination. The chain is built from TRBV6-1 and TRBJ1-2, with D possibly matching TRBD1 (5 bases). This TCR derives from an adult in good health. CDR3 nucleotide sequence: TGTGCCAGCAGTGATACAGGTCGGGATGGCTACACCTTC. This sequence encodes CASSDTGRDGYTF.